These 25 T cell receptor beta chains came from one sample sequenced in a study of blood T cell repertoires in COVID-19. TCRdb's table, derived via immunoSEQ multiplex PCR, lists solely in-frame clones and lacks some. The repertoire consists of about 170,000 clones, with around four fifths occurring once and the leading ten covering around 19%. Source material: peripheral blood. All receptors derive from a woman in her seventies who had recovered from COVID-19.

V and J are TRBV30 and TRBJ2-3; D is undetermined. V lost 0 bases to trimming and J lost 6 bases, with 10 bases between them. The length of the CDR3 is 13 residues. Germline values: CDR1 GTSNPN, CDR2 SVGIG (reference sequence). In DNA, the CDR3 is TGTGCCTGGAGTGTTGGAGTCGGGGATACGCAGTATTTT. It translates to CAWSVGVGDTQYF.

The chain couples TRBV28 to TRBJ2-7; 8 positions match TRBD2. V was clipped by 5 bases and J by 7 bases; unmatched bases: 13. There are 15 residues in the CDR3. Germline CDR1 and CDR2: MDHEN and SYDVKM. CDR3 sequence reads: CASSPSGGGLREQYF. CDR3 DNA sequence: TGTGCCAGCAGTCCCTCCGGGGGGGGGCTGAGGGAGCAGTACTTC. The entire variable domain, with the rest obtained from reference TRBV28 and TRBJ2-7, is as follows: DVKVTQSSRYLVKRTGEKVFLECVQDMDHENMFWYRQDPGLGLRLIYFSYDVKMKEKGDIPEGYSVSREKKERFSLILESASTNQTSMYLCASSPSGGGLREQYFGPGTRLTVT.

The table lists this clone with a few counts. The gene calls are TRBV30 and TRBJ1-1, with D possibly being TRBD1 (5 bases). Germline CDR1 GTSNPN, CDR2 SVGIG (reference sequence). Trimming took 5 bases from V and 5 from J, leaving 18 bases between them. There are 14 residues in the CDR3. The DNA for the CDR3 is TGTGCCTGGGGCCCGCGGGGGGAGGGGACTGAAGCTTTCTTT. Translation gives CAWGPRGEGTEAFF.

V gene TRBV19 combines with J gene TRBJ2-2, with TRBD1 matching over 7 bases. The ends lost 7 bases at V and 0 bases at J; junction bases unmatched: 5. CDR1 LNHDA and CDR2 SQIVND come from the germline V gene (reference sequence). The CDR3 loop spans 15 amino acids. In DNA, the CDR3 is TGTGCCAGTATCACCGGGACAGCGAACACCGGGGAGCTGTTTTTT. Protein: CASITGTANTGELFF.

The rearrangement joins TRBV27 to TRBJ1-5; tentative D call: TRBD1 (5 bases). This CDR3 contains 16 residues. With 2 bases removed from V and 2 bases from J, the gap between germline ends came to 13 bases. Germline V gene sequence: CDR1 MNHEY, CDR2 SMNVEV (reference sequence). Here the CDR3 reads CASSLGPTGGNQPQHF. Written as DNA, the CDR3 is TGTGCCAGCAGTTTAGGACCTACGGGGGGCAATCAGCCCCAGCATTTT.

The rearrangement links TRBV19 to TRBJ2-2, with 7 bases lining up with TRBD2. This CDR3 comprises 14 residues. The germline CDR1 and CDR2 sequences are LNHDA and SQIVND (reference sequence). Trimming removed 1 base from V and 5 bases from J; junction bases left unmatched: 1. CDR3 DNA: TGTGCCAGTAGTATAGGGGGGGGTACCGGGGAGCTGTTTTTT. This sequence encodes CASSIGGGTGELFF.

The V and J genes are TRBV28 and TRBJ2-2, with D unclear. The CDR3 covers 16 residues. Germline CDR1 is MDHEN and CDR2 is SYDVKM. Trimming left V 1 base short and J 1 base short, with 10 bases between. The CDR3 spells CASSLLSVRNTGELFF. The CDR3, as DNA: TGTGCCAGCAGTTTATTGAGCGTCAGGAACACCGGGGAGCTGTTTTTT. The full variable domain, rest sourced from reference TRBV28 and TRBJ2-2, is DVKVTQSSRYLVKRTGEKVFLECVQDMDHENMFWYRQDPGLGLRLIYFSYDVKMKEKGDIPEGYSVSREKKERFSLILESASTNQTSMYLCASSLLSVRNTGELFFGEGSRLTVL.

The gene calls are TRBV11-3 and TRBJ2-2; D perhaps matches TRBD1 (5 bases). V was pared by 5 bases and J by 7 bases, with 5 bases between. CDR1 and CDR2 (germline): SGHNT, YENEEA. The CDR3 totals 11 residues. Here the CDR3 reads CASSRGGELFF. CDR3 nucleotides: TGTGCCAGCAGCAGGGGCGGGGAGCTGTTTTTT.

The V gene is TRBV7-8, the J gene TRBJ2-7; D not certain. The CDR3 runs 13 residues. V was shortened by 0 bases and J by 12 bases, with 15 bases between the two germline ends. Germline loops: CDR1 SGHVS, CDR2 FQNEAQ. The CDR3 reads CASSLATNSPGYF. Here the CDR3 DNA reads TGTGCCAGCAGCTTAGCTACGAACAGCCCCGGGTACTTC.

This clone was found a few times. The chain employs TRBV4-2 and TRBJ2-3; a weak D match, TRBD2 (6 bases). V was shortened by 2 bases and J by 2 bases, with 17 bases between the two germline ends. Germline lookup yields CDR1 LGHNA and CDR2 YNFKEQ. The CDR3 is 17 residues long. CDR3 DNA sequence: TGTGCCAGCAGCCAACGGGGGACTGGCCTCCCCACAGATACGCAGTATTTT. It yields the protein CASSQRGTGLPTDTQYF.

The V and J genes are TRBV7-3 and TRBJ1-6; the D gene is possibly TRBD1 (5 bases). Trimming cost V 2 bases and J 0 bases, with 5 bases left between them. From germline, CDR1 is SGHTA and CDR2 FQGTGA. This CDR3 is 15 amino acids long. CDR3 loop: CASSLGHSYNSPLHF. CDR3 DNA sequence: TGTGCCAGCAGCTTAGGACACTCCTATAATTCACCCCTCCACTTT.

This clone has only a few counts. The chain joins TRBV7-9 to TRBJ2-4, with no clear D. The CDR3 length is 13 residues. V was clipped by 1 base and J by 10 bases, with 11 bases between them. Per the germline V gene, CDR1 is SEHNR and CDR2 is FQNEAQ (reference sequence). The CDR3 DNA is TGTGCCAGCAGCTTAGAGGCCCCCGGGATTCAGTACTTC. Translating gives CASSLEAPGIQYF.

This clone was detected a few times. This rearrangement joins TRBV11-2 to TRBJ1-3; no firm D call. Deletions cut 1 base from V and 4 bases from J, with 8 bases between. Germline CDR1 and CDR2: SGHAT and FQNNGV. The CDR3 extends over 14 amino acids. The DNA for the CDR3 is TGTGCCAGCAGCTTAGCTTGGGAGGGAAACACCATATATTTT. Translated, it gives CASSLAWEGNTIYF.

The chain has TRBV5-1 and TRBJ1-2, with D possibly matching TRBD1 (6 bases). In germline, CDR1 is SGHRS, CDR2 YFSETQ. The V end was cut by 0 bases, the J end by 8 bases, with 11 bases between. CDR3 size: 13 residues. The CDR3 DNA follows: TGCGCCAGCAGCTTGGCCACACAGGGCGGCTACACCTTC. This sequence encodes CASSLATQGGYTF. Supplemented by reference TRBV5-1 and TRBJ1-2, the full variable domain reads KAGVTQTPRYLIKTRGQQVTLSCSPISGHRSVSWYQQTPGQGLQFLFEYFSETQRNKGNFPGRFSGRQFSNSRSEMNVSTLELGDSALYLCASSLATQGGYTFGSGTRLTVV.

The chain is built from TRBV4-1 and TRBJ1-1; D gene uncertain. Germline lookup yields CDR1 MGHRA and CDR2 YSYEKL. CDR3 size: 16 residues. Deletions cut 2 bases from V and 0 bases from J, with 13 bases between. CDR3 protein: CASSQYLGRMNTEAFF. DNA for the CDR3: TGCGCCAGCAGCCAATATTTGGGCAGGATGAACACTGAAGCTTTCTTT.

This chain connects TRBV18 to TRBJ2-7; D is perhaps TRBD1 (6 bases). Germline V lookup: CDR1 KGHSH, CDR2 LQKENI. This CDR3 comprises 14 residues. V was shortened by 6 bases and J by 2 bases, with 14 bases between the two germline ends. The CDR3 coding sequence is TGTGCCAGCTCTCCGACAGGAGTTCCCTACGAGCAGTACTTC. It translates to CASSPTGVPYEQYF.

This clone was recorded only once. The chain combines TRBV7-3 with TRBJ2-5; 9 nucleotides line up with TRBD1. Germline lookup yields CDR1 SGHTA and CDR2 FQGTGA. The length of the CDR3 is 16 residues. The V gene end was trimmed by 5 bases and the J gene end by 4 bases; junction bases not matched to a gene: 11. This CDR3 is CASSRTGTGWGETQYF. The DNA for the CDR3 is TGTGCCAGCAGCCGCACCGGGACAGGGTGGGGAGAGACCCAGTACTTC.

The gene calls are TRBV10-3 and TRBJ1-1; maybe TRBD1 (6 bases). Germline CDR1 and CDR2: ENHRY and SYGVKD. Trimming left V 3 bases short and J 5 bases short, with 16 bases between. The CDR3 is made up of 15 amino acids. The CDR3 sequence: CAISEGGGQGTEAFF. Written as DNA, the CDR3 is TGTGCCATCAGTGAAGGGGGGGGCCAGGGGACTGAAGCTTTCTTT.

V usage is TRBV12-3 or TRBV12-4 and J usage is TRBJ1-6; D is undetermined. The CDR3 has 13 amino acids. V lost 6 bases to trimming and J lost 3 bases, with 6 bases between them. The CDR3 coding sequence is TGTGCCAGCAGCCTAAGCTATAATTCACCCCTCCACTTT. It translates to CASSLSYNSPLHF.

CDR3 amino acids: CASSLMAGANTGELFF. CDR3 nucleotides: TGTGCCAGCAGCTTAATGGCGGGGGCGAACACCGGGGAGCTGTTTTTT. V gene TRBV7-3 combines with J gene TRBJ2-2; the match to TRBD2 covers 7 bases. The trim removed 1 base at V and 0 bases at J, leaving 2 bases unmatched. CDR3 length equals 16 residues. The V gene's germline CDR1 is SGHTA and CDR2 FQGTGA.

The chain recombines TRBV5-4 with TRBJ2-7; 9 nucleotides agree with TRBD1. Germline values: CDR1 SGHNT, CDR2 YYREEE (reference sequence). The CDR3 runs 14 residues. Losses at the gene ends were 3 bases for V and 5 bases for J; bases not matched to a gene: 6. The CDR3 region is CASSSGTGTNEQYF. CDR3 sequence (DNA): TGTGCCAGCAGCTCCGGGACAGGGACTAACGAGCAGTACTTC.

This chain joins TRBV10-3 and TRBJ1-4; possible D gene TRBD1, 6 bases. Germline V gene sequence: CDR1 ENHRY, CDR2 SYGVKD. Deletions cut 2 bases from V and 5 bases from J, with 12 bases between. The CDR3 runs 15 residues. The CDR3 coding sequence is TGTGCCATCAGTGAGGGAGGCAGGGGAAATGAAAAACTGTTTTTT. Amino acids: CAISEGGRGNEKLFF.

This clone was counted between two and nine times. This chain connects TRBV5-1 to TRBJ2-7; tentatively, D is TRBD2 (6 bases). Trimming left V 4 bases short and J 7 bases short, with 15 bases between. CDR1 and CDR2 (germline): SGHRS, YFSETQ. This CDR3 spans 13 amino acids. This chain's CDR3 is CASSLGGIREQYF. The CDR3 DNA reads as TGCGCCAGCAGCCTGGGCGGGATACGGGAGCAGTACTTC.

V is TRBV5-1 and J is TRBJ2-7, with TRBD2 matching over 10 bases. The germline gives CDR1 SGHRS, CDR2 YFSETQ. With V trimmed by 4 bases and J by 0 bases, 10 bases remained unmatched. The CDR3 extends over 17 amino acids. The CDR3, as DNA: TGCGCCAGCAGCCAAGAAAAAGCTAGCGGGAGCTCCTACGAGCAGTACTTC. Translating gives CASSQEKASGSSYEQYF.

This clone was recorded only once. The chain links TRBV4-1 to TRBJ2-1; TRBD2 agrees at 9 bases. Germline V CDR1 and CDR2: MGHRA, YSYEKL. The CDR3 spans 15 residues. V trimming: 8 bases; J trimming: 7 bases; junction bases outside the gene matches: 12. DNA of the CDR3: TGCGCCAGCGCCCGGGCGGGAGGGGGATGGAATGAGCAGTTCTTC. It codes for CASARAGGGWNEQFF.